This T cell receptor (beta chain) is from a study of Ad26.COV2.S vaccination and SARS-CoV-2 variants. Stated treatment: roughly 20 received Ad26.COV2.S at low or high dose, single or two shots; roughly 5 received placebo; per-sample allocation not given. After the first vaccine or placebo injection, samples were drawn on day 63. Only in-frame clones appear in the TCRdb table, and some are missing; sequencing was by immunoSEQ multiplex PCR. The sample comprises about 350,000 clones, 85% to 90% of which are singletons, and under 6% rests with the top ten. This receptor was taken from a person between 18 and 59 years old who received the Ad26.COV2.S COVID-19 vaccine or a placebo. Sequencing was performed on peripheral blood, taken in a trial of Ad26.COV2.S vaccine versus placebo.

The CDR3 DNA reads as TGTGCCAGCAGTCCGGGAGGGGTCCATGAGCAGTTCTTC. Protein: CASSPGGVHEQFF. The gene calls are TRBV7-9 and TRBJ2-1; 8 nucleotides align to TRBD2. The CDR3 is 13 residues long. Germline-derived CDR1 and CDR2 are SEHNR and FQNEAQ (reference sequence). Trimming cost V 6 bases and J 8 bases; bases outside gene matches: 6.